This T cell receptor (beta chain) is from a study of CD8 T cells in ankylosing spondylitis. Study results and caveats: A TCR beta motif of several highly homologous variants appeared characteristic of ankylosing spondylitis blood. The disease-linked clones had a CD8+ phenotype and low blood frequencies.

To note about this clonotype: Its antigen is still unknown.

TCRdb reprocessed the 5' RACE reads with MiXCR, giving one entry per CDR3 protein. This sample has 390,000 or so distinct CDR3 sequences, with around 24% found just once. CDR1 and CDR2 from the germline V gene are SGDLS and YYNGEE. V trimming: 4 bases; J trimming: 4 bases; junction bases outside the gene matches: 6. The CDR3 sequence is 14 residues long. This TCR was recovered from a male donor with ankylosing spondylitis. V and J are TRBV9 and TRBJ1-1; 8 bases map to TRBD1. What was sequenced was blood, either unsorted or a sorted T cell fraction (not recorded which). This CDR3 is CASSRQGPSTEAFF. The CDR3 DNA reads TGTGCCAGCAGCAGACAGGGGCCGAGCACTGAAGCTTTCTTT.